This T cell receptor (beta chain) originates from a study of cytomegalovirus exposure and HLA in healthy donors. Libraries were prepared by immunoSEQ multiplex PCR; TCRdb keeps only in-frame clonotypes and omits some of them. Among a few hundred thousand clones listed, roughly 90% were seen once. This clone showed up just once. The antigen remains unidentified. Whole-study results and caveats: Under in vitro conditions, a few CMV-associated chains were confirmed as specific for CMV antigens.

CDR1 and CDR2 from the germline V gene are MNHNS and SASEGT. This CDR3 region has 13 residues. V was shortened by 5 bases and J by 1 base, with 8 bases between the two germline ends. Specimen: PBMCs. The TCR sequence derives from a woman under 30 in good health and CMV-seronegative. V and J are TRBV6-1 and TRBJ1-2; weak D call: TRBD1 (6 bases). CDR3 residues: CASSRTDNYGYTF. CDR3 DNA sequence: TGTGCCAGCAGTCGGACAGATAACTATGGCTACACCTTC.